These 28 T cell receptor beta chains came from one sample sequenced in a study of T cells in narcolepsy (dated by TCRdb to 2016 to 2018). Library generation was performed with the immunoSEQ multiplex PCR assay. TCRdb stores this immuneACCESS table with in-frame sequences only. Part of the clones is absent; in the studies checked, under half of the shortfall reflects unresolved V genes, and no reason is known for the rest. A total of 25,000 to 35,000 clones appear in this sample, roughly 86% of them only once. The leading ten clones occupy approximately 0.9% of the sample. Sequencing input: memory (CD45RA-) CD4+ T cells from blood. The intended sense of this specimen's cell subset or site label: memory T cells sorted ex vivo from peripheral blood. These receptors were taken from a human donor in good health.

V and J are TRBV2 and TRBJ2-7, with D tentatively TRBD2 (5 bases). Trimming pared 4 bases from V and 5 bases from J, leaving 12 bases between. Germline V gene data show CDR1 as SNHLY and CDR2 as FYNNEI. The CDR3 is made up of 13 amino acids. CDR3 in amino acids: CASSVKAGHEQYF. Here the CDR3 DNA reads TGTGCCAGCAGTGTTAAGGCGGGCCACGAGCAGTACTTC.

This clone was observed a handful of times. V is TRBV6-6 and J is TRBJ1-4; 10 bases line up with TRBD1. Germline trimming cut 11 bases from V and 8 bases from J; bases unmatched to any gene: 5. Germline V gene sequence: CDR1 MNHNY, CDR2 SVGAGI (reference sequence). CDR3 length: 12 residues. CDR3: CAAGTGEEKLFF. CDR3 nucleotides: TGTGCCGCGGGGACAGGGGAAGAAAAACTGTTTTTT.

The rearrangement links TRBV10-3 to TRBJ1-5; 8 nucleotides match TRBD1. The CDR3 covers 15 residues. The V and J ends lost 5 bases and 5 bases, in that order; junction bases with no gene match: 8. From germline, CDR1 is ENHRY and CDR2 SYGVKD. CDR3 DNA: TGTGCCATCAGTTCTGGACAGGGAAAGGATCAGCCCCAGCATTTT. It codes for CAISSGQGKDQPQHF.

The V call is TRBV2, the J call TRBJ1-2, with TRBD1 matching 7 bases. The J segment lost 5 bases and the V segment lost 6 bases, leaving 15 bases of the junction unmatched. This CDR3 contains 16 residues. Germline V gene sequence: CDR1 SNHLY, CDR2 FYNNEI. This chain's CDR3 is CASRDPGQSTFYGYTF. CDR3 nucleotide sequence: TGTGCCAGCAGGGACCCGGGACAGAGCACATTTTATGGCTACACCTTC.

Here the CDR3 reads CASTGTSGGATYNEQFF. The CDR3 nucleotides are TGTGCCAGTACCGGGACTAGCGGGGGGGCAACCTACAATGAGCAGTTCTTC. This rearrangement joins TRBV19 to TRBJ2-1; 16 bases agree with TRBD2. The CDR3 loop spans 17 amino acids. CDR1 is LNHDA, CDR2 SQIVND, per germline (reference sequence). V gave up 7 bases and J gave up 2 bases; unmatched junction bases: 5.

The chain recombines TRBV5-1 with TRBJ1-3; 9 bases align to TRBD1. After removal of 4 bases from V and 2 bases from J, the junction contained 7 bases not matched to a gene. This CDR3 region has 16 residues. Germline loops: CDR1 SGHRS, CDR2 YFSETQ. The CDR3 bases are TGCGCCAGCAGCCGGAGGACAGGGGTAACTGGAAACACCATATATTTT. It translates to CASSRRTGVTGNTIYF.

V is TRBV27 and J is TRBJ2-1, with D possibly being TRBD1 (5 bases). The CDR3 contains 13 residues. Trimming stripped 2 bases from V and 4 bases from J, with 6 bases between. The germline V gene has CDR1 MNHEY and CDR2 SMNVEV (reference sequence). CDR3 DNA sequence: TGTGCCAGCAGTTTAAACAGGTACAATGAGCAGTTCTTC. It specifies CASSLNRYNEQFF.

The genes are TRBV9 and TRBJ1-2; 7 positions agree with TRBD1. The CDR3 is 15 amino acids. CDR1 is SGDLS and CDR2 is YYNGEE in the germline V gene. With 0 bases clipped from V and 2 bases from J, the junction kept 4 bases outside the gene matches. CDR3 in amino acids: CASSVAPGGNYGYTF. In DNA, the CDR3 is TGTGCCAGCAGCGTAGCCCCAGGGGGGAACTATGGCTACACCTTC.

The chain is built from TRBV19 and TRBJ2-1, with a weak D call TRBD2 (6 bases). The CDR3 has 12 residues. V lost 5 bases and J 10 bases, leaving 12 bases between the germline ends. CDR1 LNHDA and CDR2 SQIVND come from the germline V gene (reference sequence). The CDR3 region has the DNA TGTGCCAGTAGTCCCCCTAGCGACGAGCAGTTCTTC. It yields the protein CASSPPSDEQFF. Full variable domain (remainder filled in from reference TRBV19 and TRBJ2-1): DGGITQSPKYLFRKEGQNVTLSCEQNLNHDAMYWYRQDPGQGLRLIYYSQIVNDFQKGDIAEGYSVSREKKESFPLTVTSAQKNPTAFYLCASSPPSDEQFFGPGTRLTVL.

The genes are TRBV4-1 and TRBJ2-1, with unresolved D. CDR1 is MGHRA and CDR2 is YSYEKL in the germline V gene. V gave up 4 bases and J gave up 5 bases, with 12 bases separating them. This CDR3 comprises 14 residues. CDR3 bases: TGCGCCAGCAGCCTCCTAATCCGGGACAATGAGCAGTTCTTC. As protein: CASSLLIRDNEQFF.

The chain joins TRBV6-4 to TRBJ1-1; D is ambiguous. The length of the CDR3 is 15 residues. CDR1 MRHNA and CDR2 SNTAGT come from the germline V gene. V lost 0 bases, J lost 1 base, and 9 bases lay in between. The CDR3 protein is CASSDSVLPNTEAFF. The CDR3 DNA follows: TGTGCCAGCAGTGACTCGGTCTTGCCGAACACTGAAGCTTTCTTT.

This rearrangement joins TRBV10-1 to TRBJ2-5; 7 positions agree with TRBD2. The junction had 7 bases not matched to a gene; V was cut back by 2 bases and J by 1 base. The germline gives CDR1 WNHNN, CDR2 SYGVQD (reference sequence). CDR3 length: 16 amino acids. The CDR3 DNA is TGCGCCAGCAGTGAGGGGGGAGCGGGGCTCCAAGAGACCCAGTACTTC. It specifies CASSEGGAGLQETQYF.

CDR3 coding DNA: TGTGCCAGCAGCCAAGTATTGCCGAACACTGAAGCTTTCTTT. Its protein is CASSQVLPNTEAFF. The rearrangement uses TRBV14 and TRBJ1-1, with D unclear. V was shortened by 1 base and J by 1 base, with 7 bases between the two germline ends. The CDR3 consists of 14 residues. Germline V gene sequence: CDR1 SGHDN, CDR2 FVKESK.

J is TRBJ2-5 and V is TRBV19, with 13 bases that match TRBD2. Trimming removed 5 bases from V and 5 bases from J; junction bases left unmatched: 8. Germline CDR1 LNHDA, CDR2 SQIVND (reference sequence). CDR3 size: 16 residues. CDR3 DNA: TGTGCCAGTAGTGTGAGACTAGCGGGGGGCTTGGAGACCCAGTACTTC. Protein product: CASSVRLAGGLETQYF. The full variable domain, with the rest looked up from reference TRBV19 and TRBJ2-5, is DGGITQSPKYLFRKEGQNVTLSCEQNLNHDAMYWYRQDPGQGLRLIYYSQIVNDFQKGDIAEGYSVSREKKESFPLTVTSAQKNPTAFYLCASSVRLAGGLETQYFGPGTRLLVL.

The rearrangement links TRBV7-9 to TRBJ2-3; D uncertain. This CDR3 comprises 11 residues. Germline-derived CDR1 and CDR2 are SEHNR and FQNEAQ (reference sequence). V was cut by 8 bases and J by 2 bases, with 5 bases left in between. CDR3 nucleotide sequence: TGTGCCAGCCTCCTCACAGATACGCAGTATTTT. Its translation: CASLLTDTQYF. The whole variable domain, filled in from reference TRBV7-9 and TRBJ2-3, reads DTGVSQNPRHKITKRGQNVTFRCDPISEHNRLYWYRQTLGQGPEFLTYFQNEAQLEKSRLLSDRFSAERPKGSFSTLEIQRTEQGDSAMYLCASLLTDTQYFGPGTRLTVL.

V usage is TRBV6-1 and J usage is TRBJ1-6, with no clear D. The CDR3 has 16 amino acids. Germline CDR1 and CDR2: MNHNS and SASEGT. V was shortened by 1 base and J by 4 bases, with 11 bases between the two germline ends. The DNA for the CDR3 is TGTGCCAGCAGTGAAGAAGTATCTGGATATAATTCACCCCTCCACTTT. Residues: CASSEEVSGYNSPLHF.

The rearrangement links TRBV4-2 to TRBJ2-3; 12 bases map to TRBD2. The CDR3 has 18 residues. Unmatched junction bases numbered 10, after V lost 1 base and J lost 5 bases. Germline lookup yields CDR1 LGHNA and CDR2 YNFKEQ. The CDR3 here is CASSQASSSGGAGDTQYF. CDR3 coding DNA: TGTGCCAGCAGCCAAGCCTCCTCTAGCGGGGGGGCGGGAGATACGCAGTATTTT.

The rearrangement links TRBV13 to TRBJ1-2; weak D call: TRBD1 (5 bases). Germline V gene lookup returns CDR1 PRHDT and CDR2 FYEKMQ (reference sequence). This CDR3 spans 19 amino acids. V shed 0 bases and J shed 2 bases, with 22 bases lying between them. For the CDR3, the DNA is TGTGCCAGCAGCTTAGGCCTAATTTTCGCCAGGGACGGAAACTATGGCTACACCTTC. Its protein is CASSLGLIFARDGNYGYTF.

This clone has just one count. The J gene is TRBJ2-1, the V gene TRBV6-5; 7 bases are shared with TRBD2. Germline CDR1 and CDR2: MNHEY and SVGAGI. The trim removed 0 bases at V and 8 bases at J, leaving 10 bases unmatched. The CDR3 covers 16 residues. The CDR3 loop is CASSYSGLAEGYEQFF. In nucleotides, the CDR3 is TGTGCCAGCAGTTACTCGGGGCTAGCGGAAGGTTATGAGCAGTTCTTC.

This chain links TRBV6-5 with TRBJ1-5; no reliable D call. Between the trimmed V and J ends, which lost 4 bases and 3 bases, there was a span of 10 bases. This CDR3 is built from 14 residues. Germline lookup yields CDR1 MNHEY and CDR2 SVGAGI. This chain's CDR3 is CASSFGSTNQPQHF. The CDR3 DNA reads TGTGCCAGCAGTTTCGGCAGCACCAATCAGCCCCAGCATTTT.

This clone appeared a single time. The chain is built from TRBV6-5 and TRBJ2-5; a possible D gene is TRBD2 (5 bases). The germline gives CDR1 MNHEY, CDR2 SVGAGI. The CDR3 extends over 13 amino acids. V was trimmed by 0 bases and J by 7 bases, leaving 9 bases between them. The CDR3 DNA is TGTGCCAGCAGTTACTCACCGAGCGGGACCCAGTACTTC. It is translated as CASSYSPSGTQYF.

This clone is a singleton in its sample. The chain is built from TRBV30 and TRBJ1-5, with a tentative D call TRBD1 (5 bases). Germline assignment: CDR1 GTSNPN and CDR2 SVGIG (reference sequence). This CDR3 spans 13 amino acids. Trimming pared 1 base from V and 4 bases from J, leaving 8 bases between. CDR3 bases: TGTGCCTGGAGTGGGGGGGATAATCAGCCCCAGCATTTT. It specifies CAWSGGDNQPQHF.

The chain is built from TRBV5-6 and TRBJ2-2, with 8 nucleotides matching TRBD1. Germline CDR1 is SGHDT and CDR2 is YYEEEE. The CDR3 loop spans 15 amino acids. The J segment lost 5 bases and the V segment lost 5 bases, leaving 8 bases of the junction unmatched. DNA of the CDR3: TGTGCCAGCAGTTTCCGACAGGGGCGGACCGGGGAGCTGTTTTTT. It yields the protein CASSFRQGRTGELFF.

The rearrangement links TRBV29-1 to TRBJ1-1, with D maybe TRBD1 (6 bases). Germline CDR1 reads SQVTM; CDR2 reads ANQGSEA. V gave up 4 bases and J gave up 1 base, with 13 bases separating them. This CDR3 contains 14 residues. The CDR3 sequence is CSVVRDKGNTEAFF. The CDR3 nucleotides are TGCAGCGTTGTACGGGACAAGGGGAACACTGAAGCTTTCTTT.

This chain joins TRBV6-5 and TRBJ1-5, with D perhaps TRBD1 (6 bases). The CDR3 spans 14 residues. Germline V lookup: CDR1 MNHEY, CDR2 SVGAGI. The V gene lost 5 bases and the J gene lost 7 bases, with 15 bases spanning the gap. The CDR3 loop is CASSDGGGGQPQHF. For the CDR3, the DNA is TGTGCCAGCAGTGATGGCGGAGGGGGACAGCCCCAGCATTTT.

The chain has TRBV10-3 and TRBJ2-3; no reliable D call. Deletions cut 3 bases from V and 0 bases from J, with 13 bases between. CDR1 is ENHRY, CDR2 SYGVKD, per germline. The CDR3 has 16 residues. The CDR3 is CAISESRPGSTDTQYF. The CDR3 DNA follows: TGTGCCATCAGTGAATCTCGACCAGGTAGCACAGATACGCAGTATTTT.

This chain joins TRBV5-5 and TRBJ1-2, with D tentatively TRBD1 (6 bases). This CDR3 is built from 15 residues. V lost 0 bases to trimming and J lost 3 bases, with 12 bases between them. Germline V gene lookup returns CDR1 SGHKS and CDR2 YYEKEE (reference sequence). The CDR3 is CASSLDWGADYGYTF. CDR3 bases: TGTGCCAGCAGCTTGGACTGGGGGGCCGACTATGGCTACACCTTC.

The chain combines TRBV4-1 with TRBJ1-1; a possible D gene is TRBD1 (6 bases). With 3 bases removed from V and 10 bases from J, the gap between germline ends came to 24 bases. Germline CDR1 reads MGHRA; CDR2 reads YSYEKL. The CDR3 sequence is 16 residues long. The CDR3 loop is CASSHPAPGEGGSAFF. The CDR3, as DNA: TGCGCCAGCAGCCATCCCGCTCCAGGGGAGGGAGGCTCAGCTTTCTTT.